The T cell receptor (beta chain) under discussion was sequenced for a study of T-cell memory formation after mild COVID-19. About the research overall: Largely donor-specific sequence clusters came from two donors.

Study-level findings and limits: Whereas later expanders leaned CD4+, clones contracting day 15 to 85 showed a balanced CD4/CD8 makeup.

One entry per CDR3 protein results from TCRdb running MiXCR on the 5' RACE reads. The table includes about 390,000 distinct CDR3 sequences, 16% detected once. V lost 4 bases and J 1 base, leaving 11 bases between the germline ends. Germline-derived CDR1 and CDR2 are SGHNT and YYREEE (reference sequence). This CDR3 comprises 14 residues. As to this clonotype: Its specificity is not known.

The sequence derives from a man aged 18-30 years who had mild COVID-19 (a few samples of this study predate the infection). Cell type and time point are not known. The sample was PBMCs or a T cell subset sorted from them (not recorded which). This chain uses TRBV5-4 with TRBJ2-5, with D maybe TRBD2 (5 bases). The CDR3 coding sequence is TGTGCCAGCAGCGGCCGACGGGGCCAAGAGACCCAGTACTTC. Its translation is CASSGRRGQETQYF.